Below, 32 T cell receptor beta chains from the same sample are listed, as sequenced in a study of T-cell reconstitution after alpha-beta-depleted transplantation in children. Using unique molecular identifiers, the investigators prepared the TCRbeta library. Using its own MiXCR run on the PCR reads, TCRdb lists one record per CDR3 protein. The sample carries around 700,000 distinct CDR3 sequences, 13% recorded once. This material consisted of PBMCs, taken before TCRalphabeta/CD19-depleted stem cell transplant. Receptors originate from a girl aged 2 to 10 with congenital amegakaryocytic thrombocytopenia, due to receive a stem cell transplant.

The V call is TRBV3-1, the J call TRBJ2-7, with unresolved D. The germline gives CDR1 LGHDT, CDR2 YNNKEL (reference sequence). The CDR3 contains 13 residues. The V and J ends lost 5 bases and 2 bases respectively, with 10 bases between them. The CDR3 protein is CASSKRAPYEQYF. The CDR3 DNA reads TGTGCCAGCAGCAAACGGGCCCCCTACGAGCAGTACTTC.

V is TRBV20-1 and J is TRBJ2-3; D remains ambiguous. Trimming shortened V by 6 bases and J by 2 bases, and 21 bases separated the two germline ends. There are 16 residues in the CDR3. Germline V gene sequence: CDR1 DFQATT, CDR2 SNEGSKA (reference sequence). This CDR3 reads CSAFILVRPNTDTQYF. The CDR3 region has the DNA TGCAGTGCCTTTATCCTAGTCCGGCCTAACACAGATACGCAGTATTTT.

This clonotype was observed a few times. The rearrangement links TRBV5-5 to TRBJ2-6; D call uncertain. V lost 4 bases and J lost 0, with 14 bases in between. Germline V gene lookup returns CDR1 SGHKS and CDR2 YYEKEE (reference sequence). This CDR3 region has 17 residues. The DNA for the CDR3 is TGTGCCAGCAGCGTGACACCACGGGCCTCTGGGGCCAACGTCCTGACTTTC. This encodes CASSVTPRASGANVLTF.

The sample holds many counts of this clonotype. The chain links TRBV5-1 to TRBJ2-7; possible D gene TRBD2, 6 bases. Germline V gives CDR1 SGHRS, CDR2 YFSETQ. CDR3 length equals 12 residues. Trimming took off 4 bases at V and 6 bases at J, with 11 bases between the two ends. In nucleotides, the CDR3 is TGCGCCAGCAGCCAACCGGGACTCGAGCAGTACTTC. Residues: CASSQPGLEQYF.

This clonotype was picked up one time. The rearrangement uses TRBV18 and TRBJ2-3; 13 bases align to TRBD2. The CDR3 spans 17 residues. Per germline, CDR1 KGHSH and CDR2 LQKENI. The V and J ends lost 3 bases and 4 bases, in that order; junction bases with no gene match: 7. The CDR3 sequence is CASSPITSGRAPDTQYF. CDR3 DNA sequence: TGTGCCAGCTCACCTATAACTAGCGGGAGGGCCCCAGATACGCAGTATTTT.

The chain has TRBV12-3 or TRBV12-4 and TRBJ2-1; TRBD2 agrees at 12 bases. The trim removed 5 bases at V and 5 bases at J, leaving 4 bases unmatched. This CDR3 is built from 15 residues. The CDR3 DNA sequence: TGTGCCAGCAGTCGACTAGCGGGGGAACACAATGAGCAGTTCTTC. Amino acids: CASSRLAGEHNEQFF.

The rearrangement links TRBV3-1 to TRBJ2-2; D not certain. V lost 6 bases and J lost 0, with 14 bases in between. CDR3 length equals 16 residues. Germline-derived CDR1 and CDR2 are LGHDT and YNNKEL (reference sequence). The CDR3 DNA reads as TGTGCCAGCAGGAACGGACGCGGCGCGAACACCGGGGAGCTGTTTTTT. Protein product: CASRNGRGANTGELFF.

The table lists this clonotype with many counts. J is TRBJ2-7 and V is TRBV6-1; 9 bases fit TRBD1. Germline CDR1 is MNHNS and CDR2 is SASEGT. Trimming took 5 bases from V and 7 from J; bases not matched to a gene: 9. CDR3 length: 14 residues. DNA of the CDR3: TGTGCCAGCAGTCCGACAGGGGGTGGGAGGGAGCAGTACTTC. Translated, it gives CASSPTGGGREQYF.

This clonotype was seen at least ten times. The chain employs TRBV14 and TRBJ2-5; TRBD2 might be the D (5 bases). The germline gives CDR1 SGHDN, CDR2 FVKESK. The V end was cut by 1 base, the J end by 7 bases, with 16 bases between. The CDR3 is 15 residues long. CDR3 protein: CASSQGSAVHGTQYF. For the CDR3, the DNA is TGTGCCAGCAGCCAAGGGTCAGCGGTTCACGGGACCCAGTACTTC.

This clonotype was counted many times. V gene TRBV12-3 or TRBV12-4 combines with J gene TRBJ2-3; 11 bases agree with TRBD2. V lost 5 bases, J lost 12 bases, and 4 bases stayed unmatched. This CDR3 contains 12 residues. For the CDR3, the DNA is TGTGCCAGCAGTGGAACTAGCGGGAGTCAGTATTTT. Its translation: CASSGTSGSQYF.

The sample holds many counts of this clonotype. The chain carries TRBV6-5 and TRBJ2-5; D not resolved. V lost 0 bases, J lost 5 bases, and 10 bases lay in between. CDR1 and CDR2 (germline): MNHEY, SVGAGI. This CDR3 region has 14 residues. CDR3 region: CASSYSLPGETQYF. The CDR3 bases are TGTGCCAGCAGTTACTCCCTACCCGGGGAGACCCAGTACTTC.

About this clonotype itself: It may be a read error: a sequence one base away is much more abundant. V and J are TRBV7-8 and TRBJ2-3; TRBD2 is a possible D gene (6 bases). Germline CDR1 and CDR2: SGHVS and FQNEAQ. This CDR3 has 16 amino acids. V was clipped by 0 bases and J by 2 bases, with 12 bases between them. The CDR3 DNA reads TGTGCCAGCAGCTTAGCGCGACTAGTGGACACAGATACGCAGTATTTT. It yields the protein CASSLARLVDTDTQYF.

On this clonotype itself: One junction end does not reproduce the germline sequence, and a read error may be involved. This chain connects TRBV3-1 to TRBJ2-2, with a tentative D call TRBD2 (6 bases). The length of the CDR3 is 17 residues. CDR1 and CDR2 (germline): LGHDT, YNNKEL (reference sequence). CDR3 region: CACSQDLTSPGTGELFF. The CDR3 DNA sequence: TGTGCCTGCAGCCAGGACCTTACTAGCCCAGGCACCGGGGAGCTGTTTTTT.

The V gene is TRBV7-2, the J gene TRBJ2-5; no clear D. Trimming removed 5 bases at V and 5 bases at J, with 24 bases between. Looked up from germline, CDR1 is SGHTA and CDR2 is FQGNSA. The CDR3 extends over 17 amino acids. The CDR3 DNA follows: TGTGCCAGCAGCCGAGGTGATGGAGCGACCCTATGGGAGACCCAGTACTTC. It codes for CASSRGDGATLWETQYF.

The gene calls are TRBV3-1 and TRBJ2-1, with D perhaps TRBD2 (6 bases). The CDR3 extends over 14 amino acids. Germline-derived CDR1 and CDR2 are LGHDT and YNNKEL (reference sequence). With 2 bases removed from V and 12 bases from J, the gap between germline ends came to 17 bases. The CDR3 reads CASSQTPNRGAQFF. Written as DNA, the CDR3 is TGTGCCAGCAGCCAAACTCCTAACCGCGGGGCGCAGTTCTTC.

In its sample, this clonotype was seen many times. This chain links TRBV7-8 with TRBJ2-3, with D possibly TRBD1 on 5 matching bases. Trimming left V 6 bases short and J 5 bases short, with 15 bases between. CDR1 is SGHVS and CDR2 is FQNEAQ in the germline V gene. The CDR3 is 14 amino acids. CDR3 region: CASRRFRGRDTQYF. CDR3 sequence (DNA): TGTGCCAGCAGGCGATTTAGGGGTCGAGATACGCAGTATTTT.

This clonotype was detected many times. The rearrangement uses TRBV7-6 and TRBJ2-1, with a possible D match to TRBD2 (5 bases). The CDR3 is 16 amino acids. V was trimmed by 7 bases and J by 2 bases, leaving 18 bases between them. CDR1 is SGHVS and CDR2 is FNYEAQ in the germline V gene. The CDR3 loop is CASIPTGSNTYNEQFF. DNA for the CDR3: TGTGCCAGCATCCCCACGGGGTCTAACACCTACAATGAGCAGTTCTTC.

This clonotype was counted many times. The V call is TRBV10-3, the J call TRBJ2-3, with 9 bases matching TRBD1. V trimming: 5 bases; J trimming: 5 bases; junction bases outside the gene matches: 8. Per the germline V gene, CDR1 is ENHRY and CDR2 is SYGVKD. The CDR3 covers 15 residues. CDR3 sequence reads: CAISIGTGYGDTQYF. The CDR3 DNA is TGTGCCATCAGTATAGGGACAGGGTATGGAGATACGCAGTATTTT.

The chain is built from TRBV7-9 and TRBJ2-3; weak D call: TRBD2 (5 bases). V was cut by 6 bases and J by 0 bases, with 10 bases left in between. The CDR3 loop spans 14 amino acids. In germline, CDR1 is SEHNR, CDR2 FQNEAQ (reference sequence). For the CDR3, the DNA is TGTGCCAGCAGACACGGCGGGAGCACAGATACGCAGTATTTT. This codes for CASRHGGSTDTQYF.

This clonotype has at least ten counts. The V gene is TRBV29-1, the J gene TRBJ2-2, with no clear D. V gave up 0 bases and J gave up 4 bases, with 3 bases separating them. This CDR3 is 12 amino acids long. CDR1 and CDR2 from the germline V gene are SQVTM and ANQGSEA. In DNA, the CDR3 is TGCAGCGTTGAAGACAGCACCGGGGAGCTGTTTTTT. The encoded protein is CSVEDSTGELFF.

In nucleotides, the CDR3 is TGTGCCAGCAGCCCAAGCGGGACTAGCGGGAGTTATGAGCAGTTCTTC. Translation: CASSPSGTSGSYEQFF. V usage is TRBV28 and J usage is TRBJ2-1; 14 bases fit TRBD2. Germline trimming cut 6 bases from V and 8 bases from J; bases unmatched to any gene: 9. CDR1 MDHEN and CDR2 SYDVKM come from the germline V gene. This CDR3 is 16 amino acids long.

In this sample, this clonotype turned up a few times. The rearrangement links TRBV7-2 to TRBJ1-1; the D is unclear. V lost 5 bases and J lost 4, with 14 bases in between. This CDR3 is built from 14 residues. CDR1 and CDR2 (germline): SGHTA, FQGNSA. The CDR3, as DNA: TGTGCCAGCAGCCACTTTTTGGATGGCACTGAAGCTTTCTTT. Encoded protein: CASSHFLDGTEAFF.

This clonotype was counted ten times or more. The chain combines TRBV7-8 with TRBJ2-3, with 7 bases aligning to TRBD1. CDR1 SGHVS and CDR2 FQNEAQ come from the germline V gene. This CDR3 contains 15 residues. Trimming removed 1 base from V and 4 bases from J; junction bases left unmatched: 5. The CDR3 nucleotides read TGTGCCAGCAGCTTAGGGTTGGACAGGTCAGATACGCAGTATTTT. It yields the protein CASSLGLDRSDTQYF.

This clonotype came up a few times. This chain joins TRBV2 and TRBJ2-1, with D perhaps matching TRBD2 (5 bases). V shed 10 bases and J shed 0 bases, with 10 bases lying between them. Germline CDR1 reads SNHLY; CDR2 reads FYNNEI. The CDR3 consists of 13 residues. The CDR3 loop is CANSASSYNEQFF. The DNA for the CDR3 is TGTGCCAATAGCGCGAGCTCCTACAATGAGCAGTTCTTC.

In this sample, this clonotype turned up many times. The CDR3 region has the DNA TGCAGTGCTAGAGAGCCAGGGACTAGCGGGAATCACAATGAGCAGTTCTTC. Translation gives CSAREPGTSGNHNEQFF. V gene TRBV20-1 combines with J gene TRBJ2-1; TRBD2 agrees at 13 bases. J gave up 5 bases and V 0 bases, and 7 bases lay outside the gene matches. Germline CDR1 DFQATT, CDR2 SNEGSKA (reference sequence). The CDR3 is 17 amino acids.

This clonotype was observed a single time. The chain recombines TRBV20-1 with TRBJ2-2; TRBD2 matches 9 bases. This CDR3 contains 13 residues. V lost 6 bases to trimming and J lost 5 bases; unmatched junction nucleotides: 4. Germline V gene lookup returns CDR1 DFQATT and CDR2 SNEGSKA (reference sequence). The CDR3 protein is CSAVLAGTGELFF. CDR3 in DNA: TGCAGTGCCGTGCTAGCGGGGACCGGGGAGCTGTTTTTT.

This clonotype was picked up a small number of times. The V and J genes are TRBV7-2 and TRBJ2-1; D might be TRBD2 (5 bases). V lost 1 base and J lost 10, with 17 bases in between. CDR1 is SGHTA, CDR2 FQGNSA, per germline. CDR3 length: 15 residues. The CDR3 reads CASSLGDRWGEEQFF. The CDR3 DNA sequence: TGTGCCAGCAGCTTAGGCGACCGATGGGGAGAGGAGCAGTTCTTC.

The table lists this clonotype with many counts. The chain combines TRBV7-9 with TRBJ2-1, with D perhaps matching TRBD2 (6 bases). Germline V lookup: CDR1 SEHNR, CDR2 FQNEAQ (reference sequence). Trimming removed 5 bases from V and 4 bases from J, with 18 bases in between. This CDR3 has 16 amino acids. CDR3 nucleotide sequence: TGTGCCAGCAGCCCAAGACTAGGACGGTCGTACAATGAGCAGTTCTTC. Translated: CASSPRLGRSYNEQFF. Filled out from reference TRBV7-9 and TRBJ2-1, the complete variable domain reads DTGVSQNPRHKITKRGQNVTFRCDPISEHNRLYWYRQTLGQGPEFLTYFQNEAQLEKSRLLSDRFSAERPKGSFSTLEIQRTEQGDSAMYLCASSPRLGRSYNEQFFGPGTRLTVL.

This clonotype was recorded only once. J is TRBJ2-5 and V is TRBV6-5; D is possibly TRBD2 (6 bases). V was cut by 8 bases and J by 2 bases, with 21 bases left in between. The CDR3 has 16 residues. CDR1 MNHEY and CDR2 SVGAGI come from the germline V gene. DNA of the CDR3: TGTGCCAGCTGTCCACTCGTGCACAGCGGGCAAGAGACCCAGTACTTC. This codes for CASCPLVHSGQETQYF.

There are a few counts of this clonotype. The chain couples TRBV7-3 to TRBJ2-1; D gene uncertain. V shed 5 bases and J shed 8 bases, with 13 bases lying between them. This CDR3 has 13 residues. Germline V gene lookup returns CDR1 SGHTA and CDR2 FQGTGA. The CDR3, as DNA: TGTGCCAGCAGCCCTCCCCTAGGACATGAGCAGTTCTTC. Its translation: CASSPPLGHEQFF.

This clonotype has a handful of counts. The chain recombines TRBV5-1 with TRBJ2-2; 9 positions match TRBD2. The length of the CDR3 is 18 residues. Germline V lookup: CDR1 SGHRS, CDR2 YFSETQ. V trimming: 0 bases; J trimming: 3 bases; junction bases outside the gene matches: 9. The DNA of the CDR3 is TGCGCCAGCAGCTTGGTTGGTAGCGGGAGCCCTTACACCGGGGAGCTGTTTTTT. As protein: CASSLVGSGSPYTGELFF.

This clonotype came up many times. The rearrangement uses TRBV7-9 and TRBJ2-5, with D unclear. V lost 4 bases, J lost 6 bases, and 18 bases lay in between. Germline loops: CDR1 SEHNR, CDR2 FQNEAQ (reference sequence). The CDR3 has 15 residues. CDR3 coding DNA: TGTGCCAGCAGCTCTAGTACCCTAGTCGAAAAGACCCAGTACTTC. It translates to CASSSSTLVEKTQYF. The entire variable domain, with the rest obtained from reference TRBV7-9 and TRBJ2-5, is as follows: DTGVSQNPRHKITKRGQNVTFRCDPISEHNRLYWYRQTLGQGPEFLTYFQNEAQLEKSRLLSDRFSAERPKGSFSTLEIQRTEQGDSAMYLCASSSSTLVEKTQYFGPGTRLLVL.